The 12 T cell receptor beta chains reported below all come from one sample, sequenced in a study of cytomegalovirus exposure and HLA in healthy donors. Assay used: immunoSEQ multiplex PCR; TCRdb lists only in-frame clones, some missing. The sample lists over 100,000 clones; nearly 90% were seen once. The source material was PBMCs. Receptors were obtained from a woman aged 18-35 years in good health and CMV-seronegative.

The V and J genes are TRBV6-5 and TRBJ2-7, with 9 bases aligning to TRBD1. V lost 7 bases and J lost 5; bases outside the gene matches: 9. The germline V gene encodes CDR1 MNHEY and CDR2 SVGAGI. CDR3 length equals 14 residues. Here the CDR3 reads CASMRGTGLDEQYF. CDR3 DNA sequence: TGTGCCAGCATGCGTGGGACAGGGTTAGACGAGCAGTACTTC.

The rearrangement joins TRBV9 to TRBJ2-2; D is unresolved. This CDR3 region has 14 residues. Germline V gene data show CDR1 as SGDLS and CDR2 as YYNGEE. The V and J ends lost 1 base and 3 bases respectively, with 7 bases between them. CDR3: CASSVNPDTGELFF. The CDR3 region has the DNA TGTGCCAGCAGCGTAAATCCCGACACCGGGGAGCTGTTTTTT.

V and J are TRBV6-6 and TRBJ1-4; D unresolved. The V and J ends lost 5 bases and 5 bases respectively, with 9 bases between them. This CDR3 contains 13 residues. The germline CDR1 and CDR2 sequences are MNHNY and SVGAGI (reference sequence). CDR3 nucleotides: TGTGCCAGCAGTGAGGGCCGGAATGAAAAACTGTTTTTT. Residues: CASSEGRNEKLFF.

The chain couples TRBV5-1 to TRBJ2-1; 13 bases align to TRBD2. This CDR3 comprises 17 residues. Germline CDR1 SGHRS, CDR2 YFSETQ. V was pared by 4 bases and J by 1 base, with 5 bases of the junction left unmatched. The CDR3 is CASSEGLAGKSYNEQFF. The DNA for the CDR3 is TGCGCCAGCAGCGAGGGACTAGCGGGGAAATCCTACAATGAGCAGTTCTTC.

The CDR3 DNA reads as TGTGCCAGCTCACCAACGACAGGGTGGGACACTGAAGCTTTCTTT. Protein sequence: CASSPTTGWDTEAFF. This chain links TRBV18 with TRBJ1-1; 7 bases are shared with TRBD1. V shed 2 bases and J 3 bases; nucleotides not matched to a gene: 6. The germline V gene encodes CDR1 KGHSH and CDR2 LQKENI. The CDR3 runs 15 residues.

The V call is TRBV5-1, the J call TRBJ2-1; D is undetermined. CDR3 size: 14 residues. V shed 2 bases and J shed 6 bases, with 12 bases lying between them. From germline, CDR1 is SGHRS and CDR2 YFSETQ. The CDR3 protein is CASSFRLPFNEQFF. In DNA, the CDR3 is TGCGCCAGCAGCTTCAGGTTGCCGTTCAATGAGCAGTTCTTC.

This chain connects TRBV11-3 to TRBJ1-1, with no clear D. This CDR3 region has 14 residues. Germline loops: CDR1 SGHNT, CDR2 YENEEA. Trimming pared 0 bases from V and 1 base from J, leaving 6 bases between. The CDR3 coding sequence is TGTGCCAGCAGCTTAGAAGCGTCGAACACTGAAGCTTTCTTT. It yields the protein CASSLEASNTEAFF.

V usage is TRBV5-6 and J usage is TRBJ2-5; D perhaps matches TRBD1 (5 bases). V gave up 0 bases and J gave up 5 bases, with 8 bases separating them. This CDR3 comprises 13 residues. Germline V gene sequence: CDR1 SGHDT, CDR2 YYEEEE. DNA of the CDR3: TGTGCCAGCAGCTTGGCAGGGTTGGAGACCCAGTACTTC. It encodes CASSLAGLETQYF.

The chain has TRBV5-1 and TRBJ1-2; 7 nucleotides match TRBD1. Germline lookup yields CDR1 SGHRS and CDR2 YFSETQ. Trimming took 3 bases from V and 8 from J; bases not matched to a gene: 22. This CDR3 is 18 amino acids long. CDR3 nucleotide sequence: TGCGCCAGCAGCTCCGCCCGGGCAAGTACAGGGGCGTTGGGCGGCTACACCTTC. This translates into CASSSARASTGALGGYTF.

This clone occurred a few times. This chain connects TRBV9 to TRBJ2-7; TRBD2 matches at 11 bases. With 0 bases clipped from V and 3 bases from J, the junction kept 5 bases outside the gene matches. CDR1 SGDLS and CDR2 YYNGEE come from the germline V gene. The CDR3 has 16 amino acids. CDR3 bases: TGTGCCAGCAGCGTAGGGGGCACTAGCGGGGGCTACGAGCAGTACTTC. Translation: CASSVGGTSGGYEQYF.

The chain recombines TRBV28 with TRBJ1-1; tentative D call: TRBD1 (6 bases). Germline-derived CDR1 and CDR2 are MDHEN and SYDVKM. The CDR3 runs to 13 residues. Trimming shortened V by 4 bases and J by 5 bases, and 11 bases separated the two germline ends. The CDR3 protein is CASSSGVRTEAFF. The CDR3 nucleotides are TGTGCCAGCAGTTCAGGGGTGAGGACTGAAGCTTTCTTT.

The chain couples TRBV15 to TRBJ2-7, with a possible D match to TRBD1 (6 bases). This CDR3 is 16 amino acids long. Germline CDR1 LNHNV, CDR2 YYDKDF (reference sequence). Trimming removed 5 bases from V and 9 bases from J, with 26 bases in between. The CDR3 protein is CATSDLKLGETGWQYF. The CDR3 nucleotides are TGTGCCACCAGCGACTTGAAACTCGGCGAAACAGGGTGGCAGTACTTC.